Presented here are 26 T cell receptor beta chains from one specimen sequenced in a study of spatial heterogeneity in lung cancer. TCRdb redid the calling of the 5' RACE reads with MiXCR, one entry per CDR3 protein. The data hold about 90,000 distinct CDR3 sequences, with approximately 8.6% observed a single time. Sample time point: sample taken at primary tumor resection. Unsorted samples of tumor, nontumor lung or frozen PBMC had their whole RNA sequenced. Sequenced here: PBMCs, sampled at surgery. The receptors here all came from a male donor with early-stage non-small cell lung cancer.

CDR3 residues: CSVALRGSSYEQYF. In nucleotides, the CDR3 is TGCAGCGTTGCCCTCCGGGGTAGCTCCTACGAGCAGTACTTC. V usage is TRBV29-1 and J usage is TRBJ2-7, with D possibly matching TRBD2 (5 bases). The CDR3 has 14 residues. The germline V gene has CDR1 SQVTM and CDR2 ANQGSEA. The germline V and J ends were trimmed by 4 bases and 0 bases, with 13 bases remaining between them.

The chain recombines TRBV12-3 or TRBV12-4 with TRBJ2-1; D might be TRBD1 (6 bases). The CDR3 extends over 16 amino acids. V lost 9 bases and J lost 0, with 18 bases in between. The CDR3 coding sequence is TGTGCCAGTTGGAGTGGGGGCCCCAGCTCCTACAATGAGCAGTTCTTC. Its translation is CASWSGGPSSYNEQFF.

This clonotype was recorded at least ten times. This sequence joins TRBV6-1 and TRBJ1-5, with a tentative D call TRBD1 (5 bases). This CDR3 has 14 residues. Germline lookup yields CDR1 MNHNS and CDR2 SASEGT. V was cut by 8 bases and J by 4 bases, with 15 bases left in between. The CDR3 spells CASQDTSPNQPQHF. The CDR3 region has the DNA TGTGCCAGCCAGGACACCTCTCCGAATCAGCCCCAGCATTTT.

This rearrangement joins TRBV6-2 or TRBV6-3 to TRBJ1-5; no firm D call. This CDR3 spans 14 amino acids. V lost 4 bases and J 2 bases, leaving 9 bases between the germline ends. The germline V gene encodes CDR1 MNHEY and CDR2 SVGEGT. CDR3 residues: CASSLNPGNQPQHF. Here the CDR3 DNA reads TGTGCCAGCAGTTTAAATCCGGGCAATCAGCCCCAGCATTTT.

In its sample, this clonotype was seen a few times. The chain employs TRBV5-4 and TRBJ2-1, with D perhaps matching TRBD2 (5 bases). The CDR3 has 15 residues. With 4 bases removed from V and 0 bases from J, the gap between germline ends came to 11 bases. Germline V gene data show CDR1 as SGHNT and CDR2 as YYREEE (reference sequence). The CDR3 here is CASSPRTSSYNEQFF. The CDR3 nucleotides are TGTGCCAGCAGCCCACGTACTAGCTCCTACAATGAGCAGTTCTTC. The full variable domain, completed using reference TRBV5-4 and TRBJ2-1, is ETGVTQSPTHLIKTRGQQVTLRCSSQSGHNTVSWYQQALGQGPQFIFQYYREEENGRGNFPPRFSGLQFPNYSSELNVNALELDDSALYLCASSPRTSSYNEQFFGPGTRLTVL.

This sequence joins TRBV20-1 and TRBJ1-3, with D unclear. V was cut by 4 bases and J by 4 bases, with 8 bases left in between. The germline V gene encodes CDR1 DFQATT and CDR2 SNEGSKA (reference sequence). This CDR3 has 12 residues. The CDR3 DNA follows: TGCAGTGCTACTAAACAGGGAAACACCATATATTTT. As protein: CSATKQGNTIYF.

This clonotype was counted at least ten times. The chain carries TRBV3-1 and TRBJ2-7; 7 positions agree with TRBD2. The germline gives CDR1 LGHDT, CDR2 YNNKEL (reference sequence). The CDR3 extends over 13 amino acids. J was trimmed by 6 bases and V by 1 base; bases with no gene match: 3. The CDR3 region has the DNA TGTGCCAGCAGCCAAGGAGCGGGGTCCGAGCAGTACTTC. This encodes CASSQGAGSEQYF.

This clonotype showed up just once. Here the CDR3 reads CASSTTGELFF. CDR3 bases: TGTGCCAGCAGCACCACCGGGGAGCTGTTTTTT. This chain links TRBV9 with TRBJ2-2; the D is unclear. The CDR3 is made up of 11 amino acids. Trimming stripped 4 bases from V and 4 bases from J, with 2 bases between. The germline CDR1 and CDR2 sequences are SGDLS and YYNGEE.

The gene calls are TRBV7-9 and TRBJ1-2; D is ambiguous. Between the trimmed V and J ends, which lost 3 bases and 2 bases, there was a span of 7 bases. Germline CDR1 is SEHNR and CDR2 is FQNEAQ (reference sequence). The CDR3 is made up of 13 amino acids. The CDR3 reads CASSFGGNYGYTF. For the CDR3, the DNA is TGTGCCAGCAGCTTCGGTGGGAACTATGGCTACACCTTC.

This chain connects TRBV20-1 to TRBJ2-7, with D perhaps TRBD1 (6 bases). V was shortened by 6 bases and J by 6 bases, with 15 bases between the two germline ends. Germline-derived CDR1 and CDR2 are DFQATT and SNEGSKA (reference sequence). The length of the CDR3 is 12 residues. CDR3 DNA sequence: TGCAGTGCAGGGACACCGCGAGGCGAGCAGTACTTC. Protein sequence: CSAGTPRGEQYF.

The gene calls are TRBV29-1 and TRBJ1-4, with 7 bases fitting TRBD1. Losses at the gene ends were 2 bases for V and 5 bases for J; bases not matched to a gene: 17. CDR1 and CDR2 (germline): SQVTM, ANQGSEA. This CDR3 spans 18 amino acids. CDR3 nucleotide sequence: TGCAGCGTTGAAATTGTGAGGTGTGAGGGGGCCAAGAATGAAAAACTGTTTTTT. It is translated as CSVEIVRCEGAKNEKLFF.

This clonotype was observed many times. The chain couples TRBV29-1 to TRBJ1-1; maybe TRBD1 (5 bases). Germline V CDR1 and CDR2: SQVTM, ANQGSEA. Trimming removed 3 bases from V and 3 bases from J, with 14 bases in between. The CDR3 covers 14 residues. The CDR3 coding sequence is TGCAGCGTTGACTCACCGGACAAGGACACTGAAGCTTTCTTT. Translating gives CSVDSPDKDTEAFF. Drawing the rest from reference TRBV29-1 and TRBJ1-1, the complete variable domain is SAVISQKPSRDICQRGTSLTIQCQVDSQVTMMFWYRQQPGQSLTLIATANQGSEATYESGFVIDKFPISRPNLTFSTLTVSNMSPEDSSIYLCSVDSPDKDTEAFFGQGTRLTVV.

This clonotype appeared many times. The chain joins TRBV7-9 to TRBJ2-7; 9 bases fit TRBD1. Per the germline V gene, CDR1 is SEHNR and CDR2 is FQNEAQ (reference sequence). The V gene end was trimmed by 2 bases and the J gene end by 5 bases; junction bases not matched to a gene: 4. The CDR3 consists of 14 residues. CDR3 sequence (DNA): TGTGCCAGCAGCTTAATACAGGGGGCGCACGAGCAGTACTTC. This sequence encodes CASSLIQGAHEQYF.

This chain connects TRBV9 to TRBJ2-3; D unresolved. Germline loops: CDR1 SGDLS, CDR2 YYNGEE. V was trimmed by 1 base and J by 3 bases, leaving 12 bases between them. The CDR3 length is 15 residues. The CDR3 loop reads CASSVSGRQTDTQYF. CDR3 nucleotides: TGTGCCAGCAGCGTAAGTGGTCGTCAGACAGATACGCAGTATTTT.

The CDR3 is CASSLDRAGFEQFF. The CDR3 nucleotides read TGTGCCAGCAGCTTGGACAGGGCGGGATTTGAGCAGTTCTTC. This sequence joins TRBV5-5 and TRBJ2-1; D could derive from TRBD1 or TRBD2 (6 bases each). CDR1 is SGHKS and CDR2 is YYEKEE in the germline V gene (reference sequence). V lost 0 bases, J lost 9 bases, and 13 bases lay in between. CDR3 size: 14 residues. Together with reference TRBV5-5 and TRBJ2-1, the CDR3 gives the full variable domain: DAGVTQSPTHLIKTRGQQVTLRCSPISGHKSVSWYQQVLGQGPQFIFQYYEKEERGRGNFPDRFSARQFPNYSSELNVNALLLGDSALYLCASSLDRAGFEQFFGPGTRLTVL.

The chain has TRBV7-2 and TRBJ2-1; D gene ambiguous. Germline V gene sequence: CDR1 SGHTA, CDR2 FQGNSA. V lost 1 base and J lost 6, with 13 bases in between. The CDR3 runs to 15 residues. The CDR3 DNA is TGTGCCAGCAGCTTAGGCCCTTCTAAGGGCAATGAGCAGTTCTTC. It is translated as CASSLGPSKGNEQFF.

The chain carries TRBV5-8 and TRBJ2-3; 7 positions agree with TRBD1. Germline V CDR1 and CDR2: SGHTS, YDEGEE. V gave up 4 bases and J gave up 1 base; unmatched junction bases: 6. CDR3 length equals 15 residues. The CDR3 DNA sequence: TGTGCCAGCAGCCCCACAGGGGCCGGCACAGATACGCAGTATTTT. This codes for CASSPTGAGTDTQYF.

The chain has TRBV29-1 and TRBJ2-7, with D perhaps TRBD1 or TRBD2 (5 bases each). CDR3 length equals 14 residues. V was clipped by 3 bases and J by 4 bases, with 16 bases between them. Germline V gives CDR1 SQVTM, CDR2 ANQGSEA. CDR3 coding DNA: TGCAGCGTTGAGTTGGCAGGGAGAAGGTACGAGCAGTACTTC. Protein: CSVELAGRRYEQYF.

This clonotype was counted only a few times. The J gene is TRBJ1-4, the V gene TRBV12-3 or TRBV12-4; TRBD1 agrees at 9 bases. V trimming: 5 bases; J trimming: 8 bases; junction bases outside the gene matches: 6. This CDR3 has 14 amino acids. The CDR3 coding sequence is TGTGCCAGCAGTCCGGGACAGGGAGGAGAAAAACTGTTTTTT. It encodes CASSPGQGGEKLFF.

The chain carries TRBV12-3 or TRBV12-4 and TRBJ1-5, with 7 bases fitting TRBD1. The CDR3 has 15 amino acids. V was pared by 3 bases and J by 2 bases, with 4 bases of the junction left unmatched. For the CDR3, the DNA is TGTGCCAGCAGTTTGACAGGGCATGGCAATCAGCCCCAGCATTTT. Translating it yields CASSLTGHGNQPQHF.

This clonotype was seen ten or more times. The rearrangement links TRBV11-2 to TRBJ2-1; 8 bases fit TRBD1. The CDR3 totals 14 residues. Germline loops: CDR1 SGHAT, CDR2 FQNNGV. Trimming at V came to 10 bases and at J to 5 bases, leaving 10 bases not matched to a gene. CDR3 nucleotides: TGTGCCACCAACGCAGGGGGCCTACACAATGAGCAGTTCTTC. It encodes CATNAGGLHNEQFF.

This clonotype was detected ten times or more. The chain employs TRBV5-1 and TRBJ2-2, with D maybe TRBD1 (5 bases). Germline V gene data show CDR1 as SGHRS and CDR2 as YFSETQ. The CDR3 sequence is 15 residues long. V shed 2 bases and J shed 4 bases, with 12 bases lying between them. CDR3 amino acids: CASSFGAGFTGELFF. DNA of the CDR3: TGCGCCAGCAGCTTTGGGGCCGGATTCACCGGGGAGCTGTTTTTT.

CDR3: CSVAATGGKGTQYF. The CDR3 DNA is TGCAGCGTTGCTGCAACTGGAGGGAAGGGGACCCAGTACTTC. The genes are TRBV29-1 and TRBJ2-5, with a tentative D call TRBD2 (6 bases). With 4 bases removed from V and 7 bases from J, the gap between germline ends came to 19 bases. Germline loops: CDR1 SQVTM, CDR2 ANQGSEA. The CDR3 length is 14 residues. Full variable domain (rest looked up from reference TRBV29-1 and TRBJ2-5): SAVISQKPSRDICQRGTSLTIQCQVDSQVTMMFWYRQQPGQSLTLIATANQGSEATYESGFVIDKFPISRPNLTFSTLTVSNMSPEDSSIYLCSVAATGGKGTQYFGPGTRLLVL.

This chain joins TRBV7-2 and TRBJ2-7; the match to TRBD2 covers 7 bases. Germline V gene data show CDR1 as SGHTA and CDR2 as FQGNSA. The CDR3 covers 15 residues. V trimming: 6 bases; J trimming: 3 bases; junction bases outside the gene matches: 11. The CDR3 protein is CASSSNPGLNYEQYF. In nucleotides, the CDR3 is TGTGCCAGCAGTTCAAATCCGGGACTAAACTACGAGCAGTACTTC.

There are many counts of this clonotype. The CDR3 loop reads CASSVLDYSSYEQYF. In DNA form, the CDR3 reads TGTGCCAGCAGTGTCCTAGACTATAGCTCCTACGAGCAGTACTTC. The rearrangement uses TRBV28 and TRBJ2-7, with D possibly matching TRBD2 (5 bases). The V gene's germline CDR1 is MDHEN and CDR2 SYDVKM. The CDR3 totals 15 residues. V shed 5 bases and J shed 0 bases, with 14 bases lying between them.

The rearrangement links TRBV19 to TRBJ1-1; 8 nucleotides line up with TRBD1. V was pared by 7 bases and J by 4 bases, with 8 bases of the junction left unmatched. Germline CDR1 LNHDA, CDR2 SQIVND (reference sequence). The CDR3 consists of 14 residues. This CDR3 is CASTLYRGGTEAFF. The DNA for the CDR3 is TGTGCCAGTACCTTATACAGGGGGGGCACTGAAGCTTTCTTT. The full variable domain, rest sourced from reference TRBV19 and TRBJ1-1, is DGGITQSPKYLFRKEGQNVTLSCEQNLNHDAMYWYRQDPGQGLRLIYYSQIVNDFQKGDIAEGYSVSREKKESFPLTVTSAQKNPTAFYLCASTLYRGGTEAFFGQGTRLTVV.